The entry that follows covers one T cell receptor (beta chain) sequence. The sample originates from a study of control samples from healthy donors and cancer patients. This table comes from immunoSEQ multiplex PCR, and its TCRdb copy is limited to in-frame clones, with some not included. The table records about 130,000 clones, around nine tenths of them present only once. This CDR3 is 14 amino acids long. V lost 3 bases and J lost 4; bases outside the gene matches: 5. From germline, CDR1 is SQVTM and CDR2 ANQGSEA. The sample taken for sequencing was blood. The origin of this receptor is a young man in good health. The chain recombines TRBV29-1 with TRBJ2-5; 10 bases agree with TRBD2. The CDR3 sequence: CSVDGLAGVETQYF. CDR3 sequence (DNA): TGCAGCGTTGATGGGCTAGCGGGGGTAGAGACCCAGTACTTC.